This T cell receptor (beta chain) was obtained from a study of control samples from healthy donors and cancer patients. This table comes from immunoSEQ multiplex PCR, and its TCRdb copy is limited to in-frame clones, with some not included. The repertoire includes about 52,000 clones, 85% to 95% of them detected once, and 2% to 3% sits in the top ten. Per germline, CDR1 MNHEY and CDR2 SMNVEV (reference sequence). V was shortened by 11 bases and J by 2 bases, with 10 bases between the two germline ends. The CDR3 extends over 12 amino acids. The TCR was taken from a man younger than 40 in good health. Sequencing was done on a sample of blood. The rearrangement joins TRBV27 to TRBJ2-1; D uncertain. The CDR3 DNA reads as TGTGCCGTTGGGCCCCCCTACAATGAGCAGTTCTTC. Its translation is CAVGPPYNEQFF.